The 21 T cell receptor beta chains presented below share a single source sample, sequenced in a study of cytomegalovirus exposure and HLA in healthy donors. Use of 60 Vbeta and 13 Jbeta primers characterized the PCR. The method was immunoSEQ multiplex PCR; TCRdb's version includes in-frame clones alone and lacks a portion of them. The sample lists about 180,000 clones; 75% to 85% were seen once. Sequencing input: PBMCs. Receptors were obtained from a woman in her late teens or twenties in good health and CMV-seropositive.

The rearrangement uses TRBV2 and TRBJ1-1, with TRBD1 identical over 7 bases. J gave up 2 bases and V 5 bases, and 5 bases lay outside the gene matches. This CDR3 is built from 14 residues. Germline V lookup: CDR1 SNHLY, CDR2 FYNNEI. CDR3 nucleotides: TGTGCCAGCAGTTGGGACAGCCTCAACACTGAAGCTTTCTTT. This sequence encodes CASSWDSLNTEAFF.

This clone was detected a few times. The CDR3 loop is CATSRTGGAGQPQHF. In nucleotides, the CDR3 is TGTGCCACCAGCAGGACAGGGGGCGCCGGCCAGCCCCAGCATTTT. This sequence joins TRBV15 and TRBJ1-5, with 10 bases matching TRBD1. V shed 3 bases and J 7 bases; nucleotides not matched to a gene: 6. The CDR3 totals 15 residues. The V gene's germline CDR1 is LNHNV and CDR2 YYDKDF (reference sequence).

The chain employs TRBV5-1 and TRBJ1-6; 7 bases line up with TRBD1. Germline V lookup: CDR1 SGHRS, CDR2 YFSETQ. The CDR3 totals 14 residues. Germline trimming cut 4 bases from V and 7 bases from J; bases unmatched to any gene: 5. CDR3 protein: CASSPTGVNSPLHF. The CDR3 DNA sequence: TGCGCCAGCAGCCCAACAGGGGTAAATTCACCCCTCCACTTT.

V gene TRBV28 combines with J gene TRBJ1-6; TRBD1 might be the D (5 bases). The V end lost 8 bases, the J end lost 9 bases, and 20 bases lay between the germline ends. Germline CDR1 is MDHEN and CDR2 is SYDVKM. The CDR3 has 15 amino acids. This CDR3 reads CASALPGLSSSPLHF. Written as DNA, the CDR3 is TGTGCCAGCGCCCTACCGGGACTGAGTAGTTCACCCCTCCACTTT.

The rearrangement uses TRBV13 and TRBJ2-5, with TRBD1 identical over 8 bases. V dropped 4 bases and J dropped 5; count of bases not matched to a gene: 3. Germline assignment: CDR1 PRHDT and CDR2 FYEKMQ (reference sequence). The CDR3 has 13 amino acids. CDR3 bases: TGTGCCAGCAGCTCACAGGGGGGTGAGACCCAGTACTTC. Residues: CASSSQGGETQYF.

The chain couples TRBV5-6 to TRBJ2-1, with a tentative D call TRBD2 (6 bases). Germline-derived CDR1 and CDR2 are SGHDT and YYEEEE. The CDR3 contains 13 residues. Trimming cost V 5 bases and J 6 bases, with 12 bases left between them. CDR3 loop: CASSRGLPNEQFF. The CDR3, as DNA: TGTGCCAGCAGTCGGGGACTCCCCAATGAGCAGTTCTTC.

This clone was counted a single time. The chain uses TRBV5-4 and TRBJ2-7, with D possibly being TRBD1 (6 bases). The V gene's germline CDR1 is SGHNT and CDR2 YYREEE (reference sequence). CDR3 size: 15 residues. The V and J ends lost 4 bases and 5 bases respectively, with 19 bases between them. The CDR3, as DNA: TGTGCCAGCAGCGGCTACAGGGCAGTGGTTGACGAGCAGTACTTC. Residues: CASSGYRAVVDEQYF.

The rearrangement links TRBV6-1 to TRBJ1-1, with TRBD1 matching over 7 bases. J lost 12 bases, V lost 3 bases, and 13 bases had no gene match. Per germline, CDR1 MNHNS and CDR2 SASEGT. The CDR3 spans 14 residues. CDR3 DNA: TGTGCCAGCAGTGATCTCGCAACAGGGGATAGAACTTTCTTT. Residues: CASSDLATGDRTFF.

The chain recombines TRBV29-1 with TRBJ1-1; D unclear. Germline CDR1 and CDR2: SQVTM and ANQGSEA. V lost 4 bases to trimming and J lost 0 bases, with 9 bases between them. The CDR3 sequence is 13 residues long. CDR3 DNA: TGCAGCGTTGTACAACAACTGAACACTGAAGCTTTCTTT. Translating gives CSVVQQLNTEAFF. Using reference TRBV29-1 and TRBJ1-1 for the parts outside the CDR3, the full variable domain is SAVISQKPSRDICQRGTSLTIQCQVDSQVTMMFWYRQQPGQSLTLIATANQGSEATYESGFVIDKFPISRPNLTFSTLTVSNMSPEDSSIYLCSVVQQLNTEAFFGQGTRLTVV.

CDR3: CASSPWTGSSYEQYF. The CDR3 DNA is TGTGCCAGTAGTCCCTGGACAGGGAGCTCCTACGAGCAGTACTTC. V and J are TRBV19 and TRBJ2-7, with TRBD1 matching 8 bases. Germline-derived CDR1 and CDR2 are LNHDA and SQIVND (reference sequence). This CDR3 has 15 residues. The V gene end was trimmed by 5 bases and the J gene end by 0 bases; junction bases not matched to a gene: 6.

This rearrangement joins TRBV5-1 to TRBJ2-1; TRBD1 might be the D (6 bases). Trimming stripped 0 bases from V and 7 bases from J, with 20 bases between. This CDR3 comprises 17 residues. The germline CDR1 and CDR2 sequences are SGHRS and YFSETQ. The CDR3 region is CASSLGGQGLVKNEQFF. The CDR3 nucleotides are TGCGCCAGCAGCTTGGGAGGGCAGGGGTTAGTGAAGAATGAGCAGTTCTTC.

The rearrangement links TRBV2 to TRBJ2-5, with a possible D match to TRBD1 (5 bases). Looked up from germline, CDR1 is SNHLY and CDR2 is FYNNEI. V lost 6 bases, J lost 2 bases, and 13 bases lay in between. This CDR3 spans 14 amino acids. The CDR3 region is CASSFPDSQETQYF. The CDR3 DNA reads TGTGCCAGCAGCTTCCCTGACAGTCAAGAGACCCAGTACTTC.

This chain uses TRBV7-9 with TRBJ2-7; D is possibly TRBD1 (6 bases). The CDR3 sequence is 12 residues long. Germline values: CDR1 SEHNR, CDR2 FQNEAQ (reference sequence). V was shortened by 3 bases and J by 6 bases, with 9 bases between the two germline ends. This CDR3 is CASSFGQTEQYF. DNA for the CDR3: TGTGCCAGCAGCTTCGGACAGACCGAGCAGTACTTC. The complete variable domain, with remaining parts taken from reference TRBV7-9 and TRBJ2-7, reads DTGVSQNPRHKITKRGQNVTFRCDPISEHNRLYWYRQTLGQGPEFLTYFQNEAQLEKSRLLSDRFSAERPKGSFSTLEIQRTEQGDSAMYLCASSFGQTEQYFGPGTRLTVT.

Only a few counts were recorded for this clone. J is TRBJ2-1 and V is TRBV5-8; 11 bases align to TRBD2. Trimming cost V 5 bases and J 5 bases; bases outside gene matches: 12. CDR1 and CDR2 from the germline V gene are SGHTS and YDEGEE. The CDR3 runs 17 residues. CDR3 sequence: CASSQRLLAGGHNEQFF. The DNA for the CDR3 is TGTGCCAGCAGTCAACGTCTTCTAGCGGGGGGCCACAATGAGCAGTTCTTC.

The chain employs TRBV7-2 and TRBJ1-4, with D perhaps matching TRBD1 (6 bases). V was pared by 4 bases and J by 6 bases, with 15 bases between. The germline V gene has CDR1 SGHTA and CDR2 FQGNSA. CDR3 length: 15 amino acids. CDR3 loop: CASSSQLGGDEKLFF. The CDR3, as DNA: TGTGCCAGCAGCTCCCAGCTAGGGGGAGATGAAAAACTGTTTTTT.

V and J are TRBV19 and TRBJ1-5, with D possibly being TRBD1 (6 bases). Trimming removed 4 bases from V and 2 bases from J, with 12 bases in between. This CDR3 region has 15 residues. In germline, CDR1 is LNHDA, CDR2 SQIVND (reference sequence). CDR3 bases: TGTGCCAGTAGTACATTACAGGGAGGCAATCAGCCCCAGCATTTT. Amino acid sequence: CASSTLQGGNQPQHF.

V usage is TRBV19 and J usage is TRBJ2-1, with 10 bases matching TRBD2. This CDR3 contains 13 residues. The germline gives CDR1 LNHDA, CDR2 SQIVND (reference sequence). V lost 8 bases to trimming and J lost 8 bases; unmatched junction nucleotides: 6. In nucleotides, the CDR3 is TGTGCCAGTCGTAGCGGGGGGAGCGATGAGCAGTTCTTC. It encodes CASRSGGSDEQFF.

J is TRBJ1-1 and V is TRBV6-5, with unresolved D. Germline assignment: CDR1 MNHEY and CDR2 SVGAGI. The CDR3 spans 14 residues. The germline V and J ends were trimmed by 3 bases and 0 bases, with 8 bases remaining between them. CDR3 sequence: CASSYGALNTEAFF. The CDR3 nucleotides read TGTGCCAGCAGTTATGGAGCCCTGAACACTGAAGCTTTCTTT.

The CDR3 is CASSLGGVDYEQFF. CDR3 DNA: TGTGCCAGCAGCTTAGGAGGGGTCGACTATGAGCAGTTCTTC. The chain couples TRBV6-1 to TRBJ2-1; possible D gene TRBD2, 6 bases. This CDR3 has 14 amino acids. From germline, CDR1 is MNHNS and CDR2 SASEGT. V lost 6 bases to trimming and J lost 8 bases, with 17 bases between them.

The chain employs TRBV11-1 and TRBJ2-1; 14 positions match TRBD2. Germline V gene sequence: CDR1 SGHAT, CDR2 FQDESV (reference sequence). The V segment lost 0 bases and the J segment 9 bases; nucleotides outside the gene matches: 7. The CDR3 extends over 17 amino acids. The CDR3 DNA sequence: TGTGCCAGCAGCTTAGCCCTCGGACTAGCGGGGGGTGGTGAGCAGTTCTTC. Protein: CASSLALGLAGGGEQFF.

CDR3 nucleotide sequence: TGTGCCAGCAGCTCCTACAGGGGGCAACGGGGTGAAGCTTTCTTT. Its translation is CASSSYRGQRGEAFF. The chain uses TRBV13 and TRBJ1-1; 9 bases map to TRBD1. Germline values: CDR1 PRHDT, CDR2 FYEKMQ (reference sequence). The CDR3 runs 15 residues. V lost 4 bases and J lost 7; bases outside the gene matches: 10.